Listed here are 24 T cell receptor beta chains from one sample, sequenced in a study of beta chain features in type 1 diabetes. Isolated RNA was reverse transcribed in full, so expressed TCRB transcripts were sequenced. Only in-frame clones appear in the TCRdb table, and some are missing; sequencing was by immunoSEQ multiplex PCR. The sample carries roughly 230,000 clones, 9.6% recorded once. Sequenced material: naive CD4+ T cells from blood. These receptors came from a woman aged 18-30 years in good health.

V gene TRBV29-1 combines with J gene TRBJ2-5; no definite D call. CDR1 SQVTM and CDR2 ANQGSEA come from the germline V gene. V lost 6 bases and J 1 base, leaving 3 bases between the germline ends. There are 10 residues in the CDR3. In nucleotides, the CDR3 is TGCAGCGTCCGCCAAGAGACCCAGTACTTC. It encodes CSVRQETQYF.

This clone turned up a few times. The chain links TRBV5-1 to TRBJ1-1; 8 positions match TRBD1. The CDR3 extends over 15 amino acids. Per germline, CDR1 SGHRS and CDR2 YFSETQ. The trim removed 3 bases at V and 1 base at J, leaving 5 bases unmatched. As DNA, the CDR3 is TGCGCCAGCAGCTCGGCAGGGACAGGGAACACTGAAGCTTTCTTT. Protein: CASSSAGTGNTEAFF. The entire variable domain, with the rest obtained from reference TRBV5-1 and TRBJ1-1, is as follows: KAGVTQTPRYLIKTRGQQVTLSCSPISGHRSVSWYQQTPGQGLQFLFEYFSETQRNKGNFPGRFSGRQFSNSRSEMNVSTLELGDSALYLCASSSAGTGNTEAFFGQGTRLTVV.

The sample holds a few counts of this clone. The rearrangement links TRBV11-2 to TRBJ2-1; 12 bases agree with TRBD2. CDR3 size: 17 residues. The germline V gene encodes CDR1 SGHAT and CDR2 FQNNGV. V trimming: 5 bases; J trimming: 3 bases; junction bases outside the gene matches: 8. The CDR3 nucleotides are TGTGCCAGCAGCGCGCGACTAGCGGGGGACCTCTACAATGAGCAGTTCTTC. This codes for CASSARLAGDLYNEQFF.

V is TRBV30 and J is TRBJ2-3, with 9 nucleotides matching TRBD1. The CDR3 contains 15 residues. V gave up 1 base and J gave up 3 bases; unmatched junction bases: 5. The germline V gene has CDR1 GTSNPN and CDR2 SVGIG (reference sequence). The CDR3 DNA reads TGTGCCTGGAGTGGGGGGGGGACAGGGACAGATACGCAGTATTTT. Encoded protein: CAWSGGGTGTDTQYF.

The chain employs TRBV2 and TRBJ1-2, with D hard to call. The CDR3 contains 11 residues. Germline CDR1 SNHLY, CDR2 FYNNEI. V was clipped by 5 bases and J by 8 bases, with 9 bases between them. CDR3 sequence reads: CASSKGGGYTF. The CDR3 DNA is TGTGCCAGCAGTAAGGGAGGCGGCTACACCTTC. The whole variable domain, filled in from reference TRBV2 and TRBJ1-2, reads EPEVTQTPSHQVTQMGQEVILRCVPISNHLYFYWYRQILGQKVEFLVSFYNNEISEKSEIFDDQFSVERPDGSNFTLKIRSTKLEDSAMYFCASSKGGGYTFGSGTRLTVV.

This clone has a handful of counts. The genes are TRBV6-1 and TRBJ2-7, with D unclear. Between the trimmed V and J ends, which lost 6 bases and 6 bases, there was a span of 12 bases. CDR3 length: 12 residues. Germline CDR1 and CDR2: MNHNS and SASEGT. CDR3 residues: CASSTFFLEQYF. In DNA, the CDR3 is TGTGCCAGCAGCACATTTTTCCTCGAGCAGTACTTC.

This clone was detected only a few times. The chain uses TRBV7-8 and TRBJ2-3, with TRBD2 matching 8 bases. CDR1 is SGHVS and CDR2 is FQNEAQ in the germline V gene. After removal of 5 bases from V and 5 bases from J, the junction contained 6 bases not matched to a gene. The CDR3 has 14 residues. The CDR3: CASSPLRGEDTQYF. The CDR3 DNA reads TGTGCCAGCAGCCCACTGCGGGGGGAAGATACGCAGTATTTT.

Here the CDR3 reads CASSQQGYNEQFF. CDR3 coding DNA: TGTGCCAGCAGCCAACAGGGTTACAATGAGCAGTTCTTC. The V gene is TRBV2, the J gene TRBJ2-1; tentative D call: TRBD1 (6 bases). V gave up 6 bases and J gave up 4 bases, with 10 bases separating them. The V gene's germline CDR1 is SNHLY and CDR2 FYNNEI. The CDR3 totals 13 residues.

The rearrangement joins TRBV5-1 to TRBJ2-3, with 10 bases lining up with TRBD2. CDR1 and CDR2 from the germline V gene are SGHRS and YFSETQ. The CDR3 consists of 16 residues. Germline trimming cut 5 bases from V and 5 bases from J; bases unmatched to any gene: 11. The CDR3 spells CASSPETSGRGDTQYF. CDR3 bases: TGCGCCAGCAGTCCCGAGACTAGCGGGCGGGGAGATACGCAGTATTTT.

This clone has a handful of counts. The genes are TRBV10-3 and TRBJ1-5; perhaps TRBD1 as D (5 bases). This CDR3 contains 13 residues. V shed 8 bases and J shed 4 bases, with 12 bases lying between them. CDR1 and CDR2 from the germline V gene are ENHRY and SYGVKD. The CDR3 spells CAIGGRDNQPQHF. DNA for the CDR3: TGTGCCATCGGGGGGAGGGATAATCAGCCCCAGCATTTT.

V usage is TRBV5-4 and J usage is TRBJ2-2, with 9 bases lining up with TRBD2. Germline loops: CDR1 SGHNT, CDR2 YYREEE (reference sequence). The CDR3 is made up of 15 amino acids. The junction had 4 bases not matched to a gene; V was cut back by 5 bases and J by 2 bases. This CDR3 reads CASRERGDNTGELFF. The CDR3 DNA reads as TGTGCCAGCAGAGAGCGGGGGGACAACACCGGGGAGCTGTTTTTT.

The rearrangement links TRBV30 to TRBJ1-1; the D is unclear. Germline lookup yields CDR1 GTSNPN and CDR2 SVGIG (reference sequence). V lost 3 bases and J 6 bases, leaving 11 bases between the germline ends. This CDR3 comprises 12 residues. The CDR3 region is CAWRGSYPEAFF. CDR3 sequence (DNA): TGTGCCTGGAGGGGGAGTTACCCTGAAGCTTTCTTT.

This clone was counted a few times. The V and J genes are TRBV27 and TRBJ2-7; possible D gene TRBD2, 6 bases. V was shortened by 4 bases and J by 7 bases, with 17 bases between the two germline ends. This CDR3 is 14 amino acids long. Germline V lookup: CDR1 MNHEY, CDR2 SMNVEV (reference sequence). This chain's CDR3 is CASSSRGGLGEQYF. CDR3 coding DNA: TGTGCCAGCAGTTCCCGTGGAGGGTTGGGGGAGCAGTACTTC.

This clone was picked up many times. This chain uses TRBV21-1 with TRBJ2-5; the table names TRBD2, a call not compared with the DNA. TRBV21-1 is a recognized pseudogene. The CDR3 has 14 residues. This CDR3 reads CASSKWPGGETQYF. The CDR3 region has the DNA TGTGCCAGCAGCAAGTGGCCAGGCGGGGAGACCCAGTACTTC.

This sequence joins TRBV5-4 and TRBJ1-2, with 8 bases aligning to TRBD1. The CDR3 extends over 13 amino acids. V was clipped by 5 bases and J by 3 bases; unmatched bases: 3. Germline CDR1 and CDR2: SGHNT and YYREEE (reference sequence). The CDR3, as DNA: TGTGCCAGCAGATACAGGGGGGACTATGGCTACACCTTC. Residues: CASRYRGDYGYTF.

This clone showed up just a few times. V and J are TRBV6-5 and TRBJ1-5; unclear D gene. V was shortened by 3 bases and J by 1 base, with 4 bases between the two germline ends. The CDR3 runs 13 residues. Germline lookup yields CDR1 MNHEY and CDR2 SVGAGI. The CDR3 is CASSYQSNQPQHF. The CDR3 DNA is TGTGCCAGCAGTTATCAAAGCAATCAGCCCCAGCATTTT.

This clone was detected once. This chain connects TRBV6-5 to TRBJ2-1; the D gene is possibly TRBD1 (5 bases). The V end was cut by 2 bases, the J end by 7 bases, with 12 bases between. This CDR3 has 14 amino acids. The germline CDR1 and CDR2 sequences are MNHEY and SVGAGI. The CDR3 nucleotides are TGTGCCAGCAGTTACGTGCCTACAGGAAATGAGCAGTTCTTC. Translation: CASSYVPTGNEQFF.

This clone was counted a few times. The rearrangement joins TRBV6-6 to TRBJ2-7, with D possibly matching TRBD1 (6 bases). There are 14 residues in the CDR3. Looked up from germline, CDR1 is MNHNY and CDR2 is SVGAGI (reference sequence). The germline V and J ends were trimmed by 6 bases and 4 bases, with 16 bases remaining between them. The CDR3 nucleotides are TGTGCCAGCAGCTCCAGCACAGGGCCATACGAGCAGTACTTC. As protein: CASSSSTGPYEQYF.

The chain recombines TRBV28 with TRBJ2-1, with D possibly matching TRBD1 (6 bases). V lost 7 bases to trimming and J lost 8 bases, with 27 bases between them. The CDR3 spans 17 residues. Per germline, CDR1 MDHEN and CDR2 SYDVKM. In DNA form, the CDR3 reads TGTGCCAGCACCACACCGGCTGGGACACTTGAGAGCGATGAGCAGTTCTTC. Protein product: CASTTPAGTLESDEQFF. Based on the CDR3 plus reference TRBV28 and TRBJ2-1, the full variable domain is DVKVTQSSRYLVKRTGEKVFLECVQDMDHENMFWYRQDPGLGLRLIYFSYDVKMKEKGDIPEGYSVSREKKERFSLILESASTNQTSMYLCASTTPAGTLESDEQFFGPGTRLTVL.

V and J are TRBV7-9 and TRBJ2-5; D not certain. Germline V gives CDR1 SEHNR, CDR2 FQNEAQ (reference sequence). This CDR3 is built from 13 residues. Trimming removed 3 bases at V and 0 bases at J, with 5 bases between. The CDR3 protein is CASSFPYQETQYF. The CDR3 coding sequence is TGTGCCAGCAGCTTCCCGTACCAAGAGACCCAGTACTTC. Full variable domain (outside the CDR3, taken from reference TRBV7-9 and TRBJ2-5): DTGVSQNPRHKITKRGQNVTFRCDPISEHNRLYWYRQTLGQGPEFLTYFQNEAQLEKSRLLSDRFSAERPKGSFSTLEIQRTEQGDSAMYLCASSFPYQETQYFGPGTRLLVL.

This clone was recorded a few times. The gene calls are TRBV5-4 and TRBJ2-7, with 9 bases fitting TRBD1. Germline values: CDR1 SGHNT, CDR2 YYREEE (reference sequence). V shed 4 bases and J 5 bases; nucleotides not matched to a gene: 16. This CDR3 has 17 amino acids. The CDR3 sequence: CASSPKGPGQGAHEQYF. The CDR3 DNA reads TGTGCCAGCAGCCCGAAAGGCCCGGGACAGGGCGCGCACGAGCAGTACTTC.

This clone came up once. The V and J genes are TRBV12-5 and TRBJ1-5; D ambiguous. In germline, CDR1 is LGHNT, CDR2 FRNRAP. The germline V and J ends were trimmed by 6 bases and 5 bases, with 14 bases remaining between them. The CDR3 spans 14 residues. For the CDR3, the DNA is TGTGCTAGTGGCCCCGACGGAGTCTATCAGCCCCAGCATTTT. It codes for CASGPDGVYQPQHF.

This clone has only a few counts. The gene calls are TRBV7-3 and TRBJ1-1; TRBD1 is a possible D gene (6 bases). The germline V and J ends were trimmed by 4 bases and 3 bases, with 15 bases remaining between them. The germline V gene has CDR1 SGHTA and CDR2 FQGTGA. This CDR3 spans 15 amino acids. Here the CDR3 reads CASSWGWGRHTEAFF. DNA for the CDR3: TGTGCCAGCAGCTGGGGGTGGGGGCGTCACACTGAAGCTTTCTTT.

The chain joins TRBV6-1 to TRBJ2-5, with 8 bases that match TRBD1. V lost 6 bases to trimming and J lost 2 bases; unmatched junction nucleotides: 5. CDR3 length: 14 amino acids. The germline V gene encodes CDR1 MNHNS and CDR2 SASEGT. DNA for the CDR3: TGTGCCAGCAGGGATCGGACAGGGCAAGAGACCCAGTACTTC. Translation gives CASRDRTGQETQYF.